This T cell receptor (beta chain) was sequenced in a study of cytomegalovirus exposure and HLA in healthy donors. Regarding the study as a whole: A missense DCLRE1C variant was associated with V- and J-gene trimming of TCR beta chains in a later analysis, and an independent cohort replicated the association. Among the CMV-associated chains, a few were confirmed in vitro as specific for CMV antigens. The Asian-associated ancestry cluster reportedly had fewer N-insertions than the approximately 630-donor mean in a later analysis.

As to this clone: Its cognate antigen is unknown.

The CDR3 spans 13 residues. Trimming shortened V by 1 base and J by 7 bases, and 8 bases separated the two germline ends. Germline CDR1 and CDR2: SGHTA and FQGNSA. The PCR had 60 Vbeta and 13 Jbeta primers. Assay used: immunoSEQ multiplex PCR; TCRdb lists only in-frame clones, some missing. The sample records roughly 100,000 clones, under 80% being singletons. Sequenced sample: PBMCs. The chain links TRBV7-2 to TRBJ1-5; D unresolved. The TCR originated in a woman aged 40 to 50 in good health and CMV-seropositive. The CDR3 sequence: CASSLEGGQPQHF. The CDR3 DNA reads as TGTGCCAGCAGCTTAGAGGGCGGGCAGCCCCAGCATTTT.